This T cell receptor (beta chain) is drawn from a study of neurological immune-mediated disorders. Study-wide context: Of the multiple sclerosis patients, some 35 in total, some 30 were relapsing-remitting and 3 were secondary progressive.

This clonotype was recorded many times. The target antigen is unknown. In TCRdb, the 5' RACE reads were re-called with MiXCR into one record per CDR3 protein. The repertoire includes around 37,000 distinct CDR3 sequences, approximately 3% of them detected once, and approximately 8.4% sits in the top ten. The time point: longitudinal time-point 1 (baseline). V shed 6 bases and J 4 bases; nucleotides not matched to a gene: 5. The CDR3 runs to 12 residues. Germline V gene sequence: CDR1 DFQATT, CDR2 SNEGSKA (reference sequence). Regarding the study as a whole: No CDR3 amino acid sequences recurred among expanded clones across subjects, suggesting private repertoires in all groups. It was the repertoires of 18 of 34 multiple sclerosis patients that phylogenetic grouping placed in one related-CDR3 cluster, which is a possible signature.

The rearrangement links TRBV20-1 to TRBJ2-7, with TRBD1 matching 8 bases. This clonotype was obtained from a woman aged 55-75 years with multiple sclerosis. Input material: PBMCs. CDR3 DNA: TGCAGTGCCTTGGACAGGGTTTACGAGCAGTACTTC. It is translated as CSALDRVYEQYF.